Presented here are 19 T cell receptor beta chains from one specimen sequenced in a study of response to subunit inactivated influenza vaccine. TCRdb analysed the RT-PCR reads with MiXCR anew, one entry per CDR3 protein. The sample yields roughly 190,000 distinct CDR3 sequences, about an eighth seen once. This sample comprised CD8+ T cells sorted from PBMCs, obtained 5 to 6 days after vaccination. Source of these receptors: a man aged 50-60 years who received an inactivated influenza vaccine.

The rearrangement joins TRBV20-1 to TRBJ1-1; TRBD1 is a possible D gene (5 bases). V was pared by 0 bases and J by 3 bases, with 11 bases between. Germline CDR1 is DFQATT and CDR2 is SNEGSKA (reference sequence). This CDR3 region has 14 residues. The chain's CDR3 is CSARDGAGDTEAFF. In DNA, the CDR3 is TGCAGTGCTAGAGATGGAGCGGGGGACACTGAAGCTTTCTTT.

The chain carries TRBV28 and TRBJ2-3; tentative D call: TRBD2 (6 bases). V was shortened by 5 bases and J by 1 base, with 19 bases between the two germline ends. CDR3 length: 17 amino acids. Looked up from germline, CDR1 is MDHEN and CDR2 is SYDVKM. The CDR3, as DNA: TGTGCCAGCAGTACGCCGGGACTCGTAGAGGGCACAGATACGCAGTATTTT. It yields the protein CASSTPGLVEGTDTQYF.

This clonotype has just a few counts. The chain carries TRBV20-1 and TRBJ2-7; the D is unclear. CDR1 and CDR2 from the germline V gene are DFQATT and SNEGSKA (reference sequence). The CDR3 has 13 residues. The V and J ends lost 1 base and 1 base respectively, with 8 bases between them. The CDR3 DNA is TGCAGTGCTAGAGGGCCCATATCCTACGAGCAGTACTTC. This sequence encodes CSARGPISYEQYF.

This clonotype was observed a handful of times. J is TRBJ2-1 and V is TRBV7-3; TRBD2 is a possible D gene (5 bases). V was cut by 2 bases and J by 10 bases, with 21 bases left in between. Germline V gene sequence: CDR1 SGHTA, CDR2 FQGTGA. The CDR3 runs 16 residues. The CDR3 DNA reads as TGTGCCAGCAGCTTATCGGGGAACGGCGGTATTTCGGAGCAGTTCTTC. Its protein is CASSLSGNGGISEQFF.

This clonotype was detected only a few times. This chain uses TRBV4-3 with TRBJ2-1; 7 bases agree with TRBD2. V lost 0 bases to trimming and J lost 5 bases; unmatched junction nucleotides: 4. In germline, CDR1 is LGHNA, CDR2 YSLEER. This CDR3 has 15 residues. Here the CDR3 reads CASSQERRGDNEQFF. CDR3 coding DNA: TGCGCCAGCAGCCAAGAGCGACGGGGGGACAATGAGCAGTTCTTC.

The V call is TRBV6-1, the J call TRBJ2-3; the match to TRBD2 covers 10 bases. The germline V gene has CDR1 MNHNS and CDR2 SASEGT. This CDR3 spans 15 amino acids. J gave up 2 bases and V 7 bases, and 6 bases lay outside the gene matches. DNA of the CDR3: TGTGCCAGCAAGAAACTAGCGGGGAACACAGATACGCAGTATTTT. As protein: CASKKLAGNTDTQYF.

This clonotype was counted a few times. This rearrangement joins TRBV29-1 to TRBJ2-1, with D possibly matching TRBD2 (6 bases). V gave up 7 bases and J gave up 2 bases, with 6 bases separating them. CDR1 is SQVTM, CDR2 ANQGSEA, per germline. The CDR3 is made up of 11 amino acids. The CDR3 region is CSGGAYNEQFF. Written as DNA, the CDR3 is TGCAGCGGGGGGGCCTACAATGAGCAGTTCTTC.

This chain links TRBV11-2 with TRBJ2-1; 13 bases are shared with TRBD2. The germline CDR1 and CDR2 sequences are SGHAT and FQNNGV. With 1 base clipped from V and 6 bases from J, the junction kept 9 bases outside the gene matches. This CDR3 has 18 amino acids. The CDR3: CASSLGRPGLAGINEQFF. CDR3 DNA sequence: TGTGCCAGCAGCTTAGGAAGACCGGGACTAGCGGGGATCAATGAGCAGTTCTTC.

This clonotype occurred many times. V gene TRBV29-1 combines with J gene TRBJ2-2; TRBD1 matches at 11 bases. The CDR3 sequence is 15 residues long. V gave up 2 bases and J gave up 5 bases; unmatched junction bases: 4. The germline CDR1 and CDR2 sequences are SQVTM and ANQGSEA. The CDR3 loop is CSVELGQGVTGELFF. DNA of the CDR3: TGCAGCGTTGAACTGGGACAGGGGGTTACCGGGGAGCTGTTTTTT.

The chain recombines TRBV20-1 with TRBJ2-1, with TRBD2 matching 11 bases. V lost 3 bases and J lost 7; bases outside the gene matches: 5. The CDR3 is 14 amino acids. Germline lookup yields CDR1 DFQATT and CDR2 SNEGSKA (reference sequence). In nucleotides, the CDR3 is TGCAGTGCTAGTCGGCTAGCGGGAGGAAATGAGCAGTTCTTC. Its protein product is CSASRLAGGNEQFF.

The gene calls are TRBV15 and TRBJ2-4, with D tentatively TRBD1 (6 bases). The germline V gene encodes CDR1 LNHNV and CDR2 YYDKDF (reference sequence). V dropped 1 base and J dropped 1 base, with 14 bases sitting between them. This CDR3 spans 17 amino acids. The CDR3 loop reads CATSRGRNREAKNIQYF. The CDR3 DNA is TGTGCCACCAGCAGAGGGAGAAACAGGGAGGCCAAAAACATTCAGTACTTC.

There are a few counts of this clonotype. The V and J genes are TRBV12-3 or TRBV12-4 and TRBJ2-7, with 8 positions matching TRBD2. This CDR3 contains 17 residues. The V and J ends lost 5 bases and 2 bases, in that order; junction bases with no gene match: 14. CDR3 sequence (DNA): TGTGCCAGCAGTGCACTCGCCGGAGCGGGGGTGACCTACGAGCAGTACTTC. Amino acid sequence: CASSALAGAGVTYEQYF.

The chain recombines TRBV6-1 with TRBJ2-1, with 7 bases fitting TRBD1. The CDR3 runs 13 residues. The germline CDR1 and CDR2 sequences are MNHNS and SASEGT. J lost 15 bases, V lost 0 bases, and 8 bases had no gene match. CDR3: CASSEAPGQWAFF. CDR3 nucleotides: TGTGCCAGCAGTGAAGCGCCGGGACAGTGGGCGTTCTTC.

V gene TRBV28 combines with J gene TRBJ2-5; 12 bases map to TRBD2. Losses at the gene ends were 5 bases for V and 5 bases for J; bases not matched to a gene: 9. In germline, CDR1 is MDHEN, CDR2 SYDVKM. This CDR3 is built from 16 residues. The DNA for the CDR3 is TGTGCCAGCAGTCAGGCTAGCGGGAGGGCCTCGGAGACCCAGTACTTC. Protein product: CASSQASGRASETQYF.

The sample holds many counts of this clonotype. V is TRBV5-1 and J is TRBJ2-1; 9 positions agree with TRBD2. The germline V gene encodes CDR1 SGHRS and CDR2 YFSETQ. V was pared by 1 base and J by 0 bases, with 8 bases of the junction left unmatched. The CDR3 runs 18 residues. As DNA, the CDR3 is TGCGCCAGCAGCTTGAAAGCTAGCGGGAAGCCCTCCTACAATGAGCAGTTCTTC. Its translation: CASSLKASGKPSYNEQFF.

CDR3 amino acids: CASSLASGRTEAFF. CDR3 DNA sequence: TGTGCCAGCAGCTTAGCGTCAGGGCGAACTGAAGCTTTCTTT. V and J are TRBV7-2 and TRBJ1-1, with D tentatively TRBD1 (5 bases). The CDR3 runs to 14 residues. V lost 0 bases and J lost 5, with 10 bases in between. Germline CDR1 reads SGHTA; CDR2 reads FQGNSA.

The chain recombines TRBV6-2 or TRBV6-3 with TRBJ2-7; D might be TRBD1 or TRBD2, each matching 6 bases. Trimming shortened V by 4 bases and J by 6 bases, and 10 bases separated the two germline ends. Germline CDR1 is MNHEY and CDR2 is SVGEGT. The CDR3 runs to 12 residues. CDR3 sequence: CASSFRGGEQYF. CDR3 nucleotide sequence: TGTGCCAGCAGTTTCAGGGGAGGCGAGCAGTACTTC.

This clonotype was seen more than once but under ten times. J is TRBJ2-3 and V is TRBV12-3 or TRBV12-4; no clear D gene. Trimming cost V 3 bases and J 5 bases, with 9 bases left between them. This CDR3 spans 13 amino acids. The CDR3 sequence is CASSFLIVDTQYF. The CDR3 DNA is TGTGCCAGCAGTTTTCTTATAGTAGATACGCAGTATTTT.

The V call is TRBV5-6, the J call TRBJ2-1, with D uncertain. The CDR3 has 11 amino acids. Germline loops: CDR1 SGHDT, CDR2 YYEEEE. V lost 0 bases, J lost 13 bases, and 8 bases lay in between. The CDR3 sequence: CASSLGWAQFF. The CDR3 DNA sequence: TGTGCCAGCAGCTTGGGGTGGGCTCAGTTCTTC. The full variable domain, its missing parts supplied by reference TRBV5-6 and TRBJ2-1, is DAGVTQSPTHLIKTRGQQVTLRCSPKSGHDTVSWYQQALGQGPQFIFQYYEEEERQRGNFPDRFSGHQFPNYSSELNVNALLLGDSALYLCASSLGWAQFFGPGTRLTVL.